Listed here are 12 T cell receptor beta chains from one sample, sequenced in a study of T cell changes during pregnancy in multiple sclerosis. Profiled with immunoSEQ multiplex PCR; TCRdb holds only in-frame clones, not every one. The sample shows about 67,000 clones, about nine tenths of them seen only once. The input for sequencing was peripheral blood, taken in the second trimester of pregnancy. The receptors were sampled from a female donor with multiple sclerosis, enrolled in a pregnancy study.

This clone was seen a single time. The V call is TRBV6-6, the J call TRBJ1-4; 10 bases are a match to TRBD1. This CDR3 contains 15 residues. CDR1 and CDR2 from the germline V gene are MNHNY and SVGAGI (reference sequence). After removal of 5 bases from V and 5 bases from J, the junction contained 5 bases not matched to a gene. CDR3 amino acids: CASSTPGQGNEKLFF. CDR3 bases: TGTGCCAGCAGTACGCCGGGACAGGGGAATGAAAAACTGTTTTTT.

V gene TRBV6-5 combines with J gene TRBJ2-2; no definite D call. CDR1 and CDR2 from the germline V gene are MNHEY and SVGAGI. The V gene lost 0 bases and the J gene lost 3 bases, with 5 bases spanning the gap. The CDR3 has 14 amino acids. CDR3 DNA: TGTGCCAGCAGTTACTCGAGAGACACCGGGGAGCTGTTTTTT. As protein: CASSYSRDTGELFF.

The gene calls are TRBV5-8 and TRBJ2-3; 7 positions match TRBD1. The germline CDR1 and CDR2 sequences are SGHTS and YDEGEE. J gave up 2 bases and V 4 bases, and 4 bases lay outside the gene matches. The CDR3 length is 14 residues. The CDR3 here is CASSPGTDTDTQYF. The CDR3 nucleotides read TGTGCCAGCAGCCCCGGGACAGACACAGATACGCAGTATTTT. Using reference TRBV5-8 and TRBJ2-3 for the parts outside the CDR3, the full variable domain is EAGVTQSPTHLIKTRGQQATLRCSPISGHTSVYWYQQALGLGLQFLLWYDEGEERNRGNFPPRFSGRQFPNYSSELNVNALELEDSALYLCASSPGTDTDTQYFGPGTRLTVL.

In DNA form, the CDR3 reads TGTGCCAGCAGCACCACTAGCGTGCTTTCCTACGAGCAGTACTTC. Translated: CASSTTSVLSYEQYF. The chain recombines TRBV5-6 with TRBJ2-7; 7 bases fit TRBD2. The CDR3 totals 15 residues. Trimming took 4 bases from V and 1 from J; bases not matched to a gene: 8. In germline, CDR1 is SGHDT, CDR2 YYEEEE. Combining the CDR3 with reference TRBV5-6 and TRBJ2-7 gives the whole variable domain DAGVTQSPTHLIKTRGQQVTLRCSPKSGHDTVSWYQQALGQGPQFIFQYYEEEERQRGNFPDRFSGHQFPNYSSELNVNALLLGDSALYLCASSTTSVLSYEQYFGPGTRLTVT.

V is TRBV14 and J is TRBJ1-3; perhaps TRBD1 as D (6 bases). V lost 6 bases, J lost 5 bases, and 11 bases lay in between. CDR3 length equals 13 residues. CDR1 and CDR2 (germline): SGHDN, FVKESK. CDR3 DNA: TGTGCCAGCAGAGGGGACAATAGAAACACCATATATTTT. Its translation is CASRGDNRNTIYF.

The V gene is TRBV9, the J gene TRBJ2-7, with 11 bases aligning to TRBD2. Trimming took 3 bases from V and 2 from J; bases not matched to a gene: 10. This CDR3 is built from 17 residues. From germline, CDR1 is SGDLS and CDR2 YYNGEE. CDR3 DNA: TGTGCCAGCAGCGGCGGGGAAGGGACTAGCGGTACCTACGAGCAGTACTTC. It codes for CASSGGEGTSGTYEQYF.

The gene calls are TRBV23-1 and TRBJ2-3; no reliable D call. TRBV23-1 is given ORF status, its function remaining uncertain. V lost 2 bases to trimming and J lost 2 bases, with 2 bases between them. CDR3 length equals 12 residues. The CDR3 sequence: CASSQHTDTQYF. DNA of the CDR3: TGCGCCAGCAGTCAACACACAGATACGCAGTATTTT.

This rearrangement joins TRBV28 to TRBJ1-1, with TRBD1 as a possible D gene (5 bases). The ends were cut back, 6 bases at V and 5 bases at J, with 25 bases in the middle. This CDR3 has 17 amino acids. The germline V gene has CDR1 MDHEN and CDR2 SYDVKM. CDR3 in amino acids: CASSLNLGTTGGTEAFF. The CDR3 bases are TGTGCCAGCAGCTTGAACCTCGGAACCACTGGGGGGACTGAAGCTTTCTTT. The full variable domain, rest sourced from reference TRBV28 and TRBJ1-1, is DVKVTQSSRYLVKRTGEKVFLECVQDMDHENMFWYRQDPGLGLRLIYFSYDVKMKEKGDIPEGYSVSREKKERFSLILESASTNQTSMYLCASSLNLGTTGGTEAFFGQGTRLTVV.

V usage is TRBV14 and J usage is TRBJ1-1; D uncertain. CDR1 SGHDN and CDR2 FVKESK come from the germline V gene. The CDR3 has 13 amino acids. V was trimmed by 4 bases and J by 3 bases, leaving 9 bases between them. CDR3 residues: CASSRSRDTEAFF. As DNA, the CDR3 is TGTGCCAGCAGCCGCTCCCGGGACACTGAAGCTTTCTTT. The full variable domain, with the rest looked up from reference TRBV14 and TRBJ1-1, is EAGVTQFPSHSVIEKGQTVTLRCDPISGHDNLYWYRRVMGKEIKFLLHFVKESKQDESGMPNNRFLAERTGGTYSTLKVQPAELEDSGVYFCASSRSRDTEAFFGQGTRLTVV.

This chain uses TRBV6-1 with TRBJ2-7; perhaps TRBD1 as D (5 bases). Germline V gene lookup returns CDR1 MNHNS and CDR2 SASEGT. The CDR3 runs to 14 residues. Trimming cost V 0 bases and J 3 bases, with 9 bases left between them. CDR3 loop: CASSEAPGHYEQYF. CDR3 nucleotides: TGTGCCAGCAGTGAAGCCCCCGGACACTACGAGCAGTACTTC.

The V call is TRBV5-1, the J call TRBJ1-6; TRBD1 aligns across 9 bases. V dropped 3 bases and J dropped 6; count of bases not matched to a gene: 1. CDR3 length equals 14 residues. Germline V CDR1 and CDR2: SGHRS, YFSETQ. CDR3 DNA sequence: TGCGCCAGCAGCTGGACAGGGGTTAATTCACCCCTCCACTTT. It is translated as CASSWTGVNSPLHF.

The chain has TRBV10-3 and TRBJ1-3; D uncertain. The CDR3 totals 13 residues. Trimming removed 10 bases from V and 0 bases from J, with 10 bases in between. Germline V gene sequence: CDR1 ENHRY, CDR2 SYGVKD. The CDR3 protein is CATASGSGNTIYF. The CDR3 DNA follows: TGTGCCACCGCGTCGGGCTCTGGAAACACCATATATTTT.